This TCR beta chain was observed in a study of blood T cell repertoires in COVID-19. Study summary: Acute and convalescent COVID-19 specimens originated in the United States, Italy and Spain. The cDNA or gDNA used as material had been derived from T cells, B-cell-depleted T cells, or PBMCs.

The CDR3 loop spans 18 amino acids. CDR1 is LNHNV, CDR2 YYDKDF, per germline (reference sequence). Trimming cost V 0 bases and J 2 bases; bases outside gene matches: 12. In the original analysis: Scientists estimated how many nucleated cells there were by amplifying reference gene primers. Sequencing was performed with immunoSEQ multiplex PCR; in TCRdb, only in-frame clones are kept and a portion is missing. V and J calls and clone size come straight from that table; D and trimming were deduced from the DNA. Of more than 200,000 clones in the sample, less than 90% were seen once. Sample: peripheral blood. The TCR was taken from a man between 25 and 39 years old with active or convalescent COVID-19. The rearrangement uses TRBV15 and TRBJ2-5; 7 positions agree with TRBD2. This CDR3 reads CATSREGLGPRGQETQYF. The DNA for the CDR3 is TGTGCCACCAGCAGAGAAGGACTAGGCCCCCGTGGTCAAGAGACCCAGTACTTC.